This T cell receptor (beta chain) was sequenced in a study of T-cell reconstitution after alpha-beta-depleted transplantation in children. Unique molecular identifiers featured in how the TCRbeta library was prepared. MiXCR, applied by TCRdb to the PCR reads, yields one record per CDR3 protein. The sample has over 550,000 distinct CDR3 sequences, about 11% seen once. This clonotype was counted only a few times. The CDR3 has 15 residues. V gave up 6 bases and J gave up 2 bases; unmatched junction bases: 8. The source of this sequence is a human donor who donated a stem cell graft to a child with acute myeloid leukemia. Specimen: PBMCs from the stem cell graft donor, collected from the stem cell graft. This chain joins TRBV12-3 or TRBV12-4 and TRBJ2-3; the match to TRBD2 covers 7 bases. The CDR3 region is CASSPWEGPTDTQYF. CDR3 bases: TGTGCCAGCAGCCCCTGGGAGGGGCCCACAGATACGCAGTATTTT.